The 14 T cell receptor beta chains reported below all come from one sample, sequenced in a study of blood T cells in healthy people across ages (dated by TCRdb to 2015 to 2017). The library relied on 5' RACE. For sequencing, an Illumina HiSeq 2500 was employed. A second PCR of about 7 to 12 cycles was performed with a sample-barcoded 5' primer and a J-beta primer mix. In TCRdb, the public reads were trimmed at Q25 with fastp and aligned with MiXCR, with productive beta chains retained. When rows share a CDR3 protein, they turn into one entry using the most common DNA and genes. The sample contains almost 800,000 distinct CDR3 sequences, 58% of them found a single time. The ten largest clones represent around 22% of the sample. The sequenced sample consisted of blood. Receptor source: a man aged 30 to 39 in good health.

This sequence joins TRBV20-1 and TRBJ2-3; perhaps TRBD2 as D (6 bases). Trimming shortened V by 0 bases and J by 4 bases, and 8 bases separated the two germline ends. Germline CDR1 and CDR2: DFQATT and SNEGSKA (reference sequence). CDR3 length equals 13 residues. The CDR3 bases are TGCAGTGCTAGAGACGGGGGAGCAGATACGCAGTATTTT. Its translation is CSARDGGADTQYF.

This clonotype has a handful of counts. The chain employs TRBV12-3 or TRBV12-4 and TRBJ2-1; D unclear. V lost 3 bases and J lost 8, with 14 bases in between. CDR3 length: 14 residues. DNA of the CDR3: TGTGCCAGCAGTTTGCTGCTCGCCTCCCATGAGCAGTTCTTC. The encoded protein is CASSLLLASHEQFF.

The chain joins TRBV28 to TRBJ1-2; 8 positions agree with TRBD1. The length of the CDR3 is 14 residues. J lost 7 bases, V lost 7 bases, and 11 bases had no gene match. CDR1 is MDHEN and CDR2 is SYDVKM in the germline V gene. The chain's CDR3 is CASTKLQGGRGYTF. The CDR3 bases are TGTGCCAGCACCAAGCTACAGGGGGGACGTGGCTACACCTTC.

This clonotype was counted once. For the CDR3, the DNA is TGTGCCAGCAGTGTCCAGGGTAACATTCAGTACTTC. Translating gives CASSVQGNIQYF. The chain couples TRBV6-1 to TRBJ2-4; possible D gene TRBD1, 5 bases. The V end was cut by 4 bases, the J end by 7 bases, with 8 bases between. Germline V lookup: CDR1 MNHNS, CDR2 SASEGT. The CDR3 is 12 amino acids.

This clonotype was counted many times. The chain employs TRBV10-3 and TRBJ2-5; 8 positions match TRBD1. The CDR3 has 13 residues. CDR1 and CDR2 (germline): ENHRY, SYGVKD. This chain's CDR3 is CAPTGQGQETQYF. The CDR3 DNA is TGTGCGCCGACCGGACAGGGCCAAGAGACCCAGTACTTC.

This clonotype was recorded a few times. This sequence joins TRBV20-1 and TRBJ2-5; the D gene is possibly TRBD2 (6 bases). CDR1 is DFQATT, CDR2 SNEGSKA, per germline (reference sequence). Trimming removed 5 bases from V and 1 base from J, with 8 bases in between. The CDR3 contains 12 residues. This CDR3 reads CSAQTSQETQYF. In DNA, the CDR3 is TGCAGTGCTCAGACTAGCCAAGAGACCCAGTACTTC.

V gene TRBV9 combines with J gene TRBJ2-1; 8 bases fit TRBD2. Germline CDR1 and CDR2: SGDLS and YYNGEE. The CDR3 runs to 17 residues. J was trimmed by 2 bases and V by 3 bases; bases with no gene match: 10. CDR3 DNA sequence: TGTGCCAGCAGCGACCCCCTTACTAGCGGCGCCTACAATGAGCAGTTCTTC. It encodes CASSDPLTSGAYNEQFF. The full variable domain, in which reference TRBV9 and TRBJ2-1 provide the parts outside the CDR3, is DSGVTQTPKHLITATGQRVTLRCSPRSGDLSVYWYQQSLDQGLQFLIQYYNGEERAKGNILERFSAQQFPDLHSELNLSSLELGDSALYFCASSDPLTSGAYNEQFFGPGTRLTVL.

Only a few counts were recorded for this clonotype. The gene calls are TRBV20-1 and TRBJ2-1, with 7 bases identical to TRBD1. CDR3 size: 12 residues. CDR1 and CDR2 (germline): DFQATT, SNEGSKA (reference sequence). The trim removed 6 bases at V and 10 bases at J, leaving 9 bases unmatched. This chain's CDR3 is CSADRQFNEQFF. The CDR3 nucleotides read TGCAGTGCGGACAGGCAGTTTAACGAGCAGTTCTTC.

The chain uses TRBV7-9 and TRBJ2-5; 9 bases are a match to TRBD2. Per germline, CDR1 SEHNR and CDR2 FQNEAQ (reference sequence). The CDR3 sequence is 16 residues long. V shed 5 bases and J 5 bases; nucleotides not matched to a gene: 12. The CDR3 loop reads CASSPSGTFQLETQYF. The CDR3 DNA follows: TGTGCCAGCAGCCCTAGCGGGACGTTTCAATTGGAGACCCAGTACTTC.

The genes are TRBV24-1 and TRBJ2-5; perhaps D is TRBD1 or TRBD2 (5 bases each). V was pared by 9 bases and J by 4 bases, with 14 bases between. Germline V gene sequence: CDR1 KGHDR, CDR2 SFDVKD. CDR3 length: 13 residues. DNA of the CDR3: TGTGCCACCGGGGACGATAAAGGAGAGACCCAGTACTTC. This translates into CATGDDKGETQYF.

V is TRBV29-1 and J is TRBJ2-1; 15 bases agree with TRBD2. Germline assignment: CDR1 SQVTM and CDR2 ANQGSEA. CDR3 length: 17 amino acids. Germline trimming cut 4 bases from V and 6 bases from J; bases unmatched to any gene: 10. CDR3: CSVARTSGRAWGNEQFF. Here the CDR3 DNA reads TGCAGCGTTGCACGGACTAGCGGGAGGGCCTGGGGCAATGAGCAGTTCTTC.

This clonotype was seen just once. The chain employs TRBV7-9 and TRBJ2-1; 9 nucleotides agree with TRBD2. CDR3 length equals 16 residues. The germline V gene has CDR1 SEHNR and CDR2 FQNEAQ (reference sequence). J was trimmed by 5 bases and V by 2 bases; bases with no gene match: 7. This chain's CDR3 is CASSLFSREGHNEQFF. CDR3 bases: TGTGCCAGCAGCTTATTTTCGCGGGAGGGTCACAATGAGCAGTTCTTC.

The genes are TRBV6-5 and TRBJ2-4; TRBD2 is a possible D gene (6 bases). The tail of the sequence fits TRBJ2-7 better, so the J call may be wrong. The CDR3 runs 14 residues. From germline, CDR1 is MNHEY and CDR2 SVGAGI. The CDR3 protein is CASSYSLATYEQYF. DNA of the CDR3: TGTGCCAGCAGTTACTCACTAGCTACCTACGAGCAGTACTTC.

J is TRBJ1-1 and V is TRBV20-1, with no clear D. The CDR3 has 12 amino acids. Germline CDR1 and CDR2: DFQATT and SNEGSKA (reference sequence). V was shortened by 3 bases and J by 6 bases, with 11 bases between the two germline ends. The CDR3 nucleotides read TGCAGTGCTAGGGGCGGGGTCTCTGAAGCTTTCTTT. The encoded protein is CSARGGVSEAFF.